A selection of T cell receptor beta chains follows, all from one sample in a study of blood T cell repertoires in COVID-19. The method was immunoSEQ multiplex PCR; TCRdb's version includes in-frame clones alone and lacks a portion of them. This sample yields 350,000 or so clones, of which about 86% are seen a single time; about 4% belongs to the top ten. Material: PBMCs or T cells enriched from blood (not recorded which). These receptors were collected from a woman in her 40s with acute COVID-19. Each CDR3 is given with its conserved first and last residue.

J gene,V gene,CDR3 protein
TRBJ1-2,TRBV28,CASSLRGGNNYGYTF
TRBJ2-7,TRBV7-3,CASSLTLSSEQYF
TRBJ2-7,TRBV28,CASSFGTGEIRLAEITYEQYF
TRBJ2-1,TRBV9,CASSVGRASGGYPHSYNEQFF
TRBJ1-2,TRBV19,CASSLQTGTYGYTF
TRBJ1-2,TRBV7-9,CASSSTGDYGYTF
TRBJ1-2,TRBV18,CASSTTEFYGYTF
TRBJ2-1,TRBV6-2/TRBV6-3,CASSYGRTGTGGNEQFF
TRBJ1-1,TRBV7-2,CASSSATTPTEAFF
TRBJ1-1,TRBV7-9,CASSLAGLENTEAFF
TRBJ2-1,TRBV2,CASSDRRTSGGAEQFF
TRBJ2-7,TRBV7-8,CASSRLQGYEQYF
TRBJ1-5,TRBV7-2,CASSLAELLGRGDNQPQHF
TRBJ2-7,TRBV5-1,CASSFGHGGSVDEQYF
TRBJ1-3,TRBV10-3,CAISESRVGLAAGNTIYF
TRBJ1-5,TRBV7-2,CASSFYPGQGIQPQHF
TRBJ2-7,TRBV18,CASSPSGGGYEQYF